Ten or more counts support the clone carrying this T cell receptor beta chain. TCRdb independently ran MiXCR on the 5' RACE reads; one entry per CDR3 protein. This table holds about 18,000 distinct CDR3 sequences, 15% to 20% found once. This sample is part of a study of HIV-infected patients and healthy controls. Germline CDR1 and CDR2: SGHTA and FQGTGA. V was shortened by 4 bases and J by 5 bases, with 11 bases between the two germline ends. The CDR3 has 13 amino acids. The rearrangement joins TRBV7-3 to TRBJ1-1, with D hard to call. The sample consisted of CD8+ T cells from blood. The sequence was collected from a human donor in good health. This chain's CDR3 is CASSSSSTTEAFF. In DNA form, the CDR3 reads TGTGCCAGCAGCTCATCCAGCACGACTGAAGCTTTCTTT.